This T cell receptor (beta chain) was sequenced in a study of blood T cell repertoires in COVID-19. Study summary: The analysed material was cDNA or gDNA that came from T cells, B-cell-depleted T cells, or PBMCs.

Original processing methods: Amplifying reference gene primers gave estimates of nucleated cell counts. Repertoires were generated with immunoSEQ multiplex PCR, while TCRdb's copy carries only in-frame clones and drops some. The DNA gave D and trimming, while V, J and clone size come from that table. This sample has 200,000 to 250,000 clones, with 84% found just once. Sequenced material: peripheral blood. The source of this sequence is a woman of 80 years or more with active or convalescent COVID-19.

CDR3: CASSLQGAGTDTQYF. DNA for the CDR3: TGTGCCAGCAGCTTACAGGGGGCAGGGACAGATACGCAGTATTTT. The rearrangement uses TRBV7-9 and TRBJ2-3; the match to TRBD1 covers 8 bases. The CDR3 is 15 residues long. Germline CDR1 SEHNR, CDR2 FQNEAQ (reference sequence). Unmatched junction bases numbered 4, after V lost 2 bases and J lost 3 bases.